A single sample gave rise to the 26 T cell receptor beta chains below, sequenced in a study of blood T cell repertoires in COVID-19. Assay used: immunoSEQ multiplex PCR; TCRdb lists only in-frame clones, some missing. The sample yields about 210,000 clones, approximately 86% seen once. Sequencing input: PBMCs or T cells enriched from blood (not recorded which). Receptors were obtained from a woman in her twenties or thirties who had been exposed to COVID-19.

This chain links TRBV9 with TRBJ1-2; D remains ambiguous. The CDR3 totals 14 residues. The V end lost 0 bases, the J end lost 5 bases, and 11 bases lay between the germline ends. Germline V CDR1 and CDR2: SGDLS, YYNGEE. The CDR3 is CASSVDGRGYGYTF. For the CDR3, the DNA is TGTGCCAGCAGCGTAGACGGCAGAGGGTATGGCTACACCTTC.

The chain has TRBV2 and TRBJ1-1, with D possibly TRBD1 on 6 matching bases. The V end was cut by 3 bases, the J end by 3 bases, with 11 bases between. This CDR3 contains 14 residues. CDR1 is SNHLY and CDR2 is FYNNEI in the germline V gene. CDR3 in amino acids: CASSETGRYTEAFF. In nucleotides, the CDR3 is TGTGCCAGCAGTGAGACAGGAAGGTACACTGAAGCTTTCTTT.

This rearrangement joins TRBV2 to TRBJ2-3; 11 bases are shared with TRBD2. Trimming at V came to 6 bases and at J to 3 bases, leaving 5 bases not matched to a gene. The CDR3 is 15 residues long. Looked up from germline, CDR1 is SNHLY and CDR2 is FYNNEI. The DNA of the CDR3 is TGTGCCAGCAGGTCACTAGCGGGGGTAACAGATACGCAGTATTTT. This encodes CASRSLAGVTDTQYF.

CDR3 sequence: CASSSRIGGREQYF. The CDR3 DNA reads as TGCGCCAGCAGCTCCAGGATCGGAGGGCGCGAGCAGTACTTC. The V call is TRBV5-1, the J call TRBJ2-7; TRBD2 is a possible D gene (6 bases). Germline V lookup: CDR1 SGHRS, CDR2 YFSETQ. CDR3 size: 14 residues. The ends were cut back, 3 bases at V and 6 bases at J, with 16 bases in the middle.

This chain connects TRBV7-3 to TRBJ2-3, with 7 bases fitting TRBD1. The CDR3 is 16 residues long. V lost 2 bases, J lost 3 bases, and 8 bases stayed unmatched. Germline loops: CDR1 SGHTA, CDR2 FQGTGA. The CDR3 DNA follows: TGTGCCAGCAGCTTAGGGACAGCCGAGGGGACAGATACGCAGTATTTT. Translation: CASSLGTAEGTDTQYF.

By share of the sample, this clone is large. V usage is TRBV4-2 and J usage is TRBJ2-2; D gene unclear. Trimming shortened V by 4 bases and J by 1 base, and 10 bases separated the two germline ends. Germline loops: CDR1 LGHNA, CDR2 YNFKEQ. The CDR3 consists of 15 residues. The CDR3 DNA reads TGTGCCAGCAGCCCTAGGATCGGGAACACCGGGGAGCTGTTTTTT. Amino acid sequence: CASSPRIGNTGELFF.

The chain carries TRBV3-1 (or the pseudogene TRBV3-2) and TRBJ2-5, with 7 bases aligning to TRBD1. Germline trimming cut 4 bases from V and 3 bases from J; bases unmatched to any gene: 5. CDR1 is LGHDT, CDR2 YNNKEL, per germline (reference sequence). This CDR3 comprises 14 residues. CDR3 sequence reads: CASSPGQDEETQYF. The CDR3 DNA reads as TGTGCCAGCAGCCCCGGACAGGACGAAGAGACCCAGTACTTC.

This CDR3 reads CATSESDRLTDTQYF. Here the CDR3 DNA reads TGTGCCACCAGTGAATCTGACAGACTCACAGATACGCAGTATTTT. The genes are TRBV24-1 and TRBJ2-3; possibly TRBD1 for D (5 bases). CDR1 is KGHDR and CDR2 is SFDVKD in the germline V gene. There are 15 residues in the CDR3. V dropped 4 bases and J dropped 2 bases, with 12 bases sitting between them.

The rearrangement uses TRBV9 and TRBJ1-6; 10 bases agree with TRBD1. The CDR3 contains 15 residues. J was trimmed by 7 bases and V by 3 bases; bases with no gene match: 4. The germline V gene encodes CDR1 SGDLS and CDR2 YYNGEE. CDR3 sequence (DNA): TGTGCCAGCAGCGCGGGGACAGGGGTAAATTCACCCCTCCACTTT. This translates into CASSAGTGVNSPLHF.

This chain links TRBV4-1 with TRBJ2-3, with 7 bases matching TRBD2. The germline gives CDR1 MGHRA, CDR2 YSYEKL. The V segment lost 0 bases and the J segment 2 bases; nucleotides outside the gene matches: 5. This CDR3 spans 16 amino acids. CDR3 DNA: TGCGCCAGCAGCCAAGATGCTCGGGGGGACACAGATACGCAGTATTTT. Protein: CASSQDARGDTDTQYF.

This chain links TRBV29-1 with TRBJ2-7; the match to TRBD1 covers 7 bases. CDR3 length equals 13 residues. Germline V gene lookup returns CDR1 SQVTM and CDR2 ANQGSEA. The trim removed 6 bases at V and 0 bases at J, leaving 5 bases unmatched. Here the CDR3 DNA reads TGCAGCGTCTCCGACAGGGCCTCCTACGAGCAGTACTTC. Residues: CSVSDRASYEQYF.

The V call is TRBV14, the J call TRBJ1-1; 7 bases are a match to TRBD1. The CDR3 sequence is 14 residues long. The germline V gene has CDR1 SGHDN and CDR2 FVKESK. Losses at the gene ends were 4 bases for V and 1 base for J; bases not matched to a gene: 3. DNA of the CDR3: TGTGCCAGCAGCCGACAGGGAGGGAACACTGAAGCTTTCTTT. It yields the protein CASSRQGGNTEAFF.

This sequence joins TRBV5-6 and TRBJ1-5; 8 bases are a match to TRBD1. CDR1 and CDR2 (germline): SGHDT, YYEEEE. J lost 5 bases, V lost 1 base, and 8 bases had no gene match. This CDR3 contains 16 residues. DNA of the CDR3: TGTGCCAGCAGCTTGTCGGACAGGGTTATCGATCAGCCCCAGCATTTT. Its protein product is CASSLSDRVIDQPQHF.

In nucleotides, the CDR3 is TGTGCCAGTAATGGACAGGGGAGCAATCAGCCCCAGCATTTT. Amino acids: CASNGQGSNQPQHF. This chain links TRBV19 with TRBJ1-5, with 9 bases that match TRBD1. The junction had 2 bases not matched to a gene; V was cut back by 7 bases and J by 1 base. This CDR3 has 14 amino acids. Germline V gives CDR1 LNHDA, CDR2 SQIVND (reference sequence).

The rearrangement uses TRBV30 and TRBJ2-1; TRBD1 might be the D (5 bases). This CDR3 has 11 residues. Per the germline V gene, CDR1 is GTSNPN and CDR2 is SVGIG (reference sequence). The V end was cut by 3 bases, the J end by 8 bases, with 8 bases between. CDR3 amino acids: CAWSDSDEQFF. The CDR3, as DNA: TGTGCCTGGAGCGACAGCGATGAGCAGTTCTTC.

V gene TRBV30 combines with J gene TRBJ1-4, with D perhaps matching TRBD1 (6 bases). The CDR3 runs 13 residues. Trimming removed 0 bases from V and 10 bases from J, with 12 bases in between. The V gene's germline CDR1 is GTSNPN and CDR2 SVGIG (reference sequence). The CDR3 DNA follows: TGTGCCTGGAGTGTCCCCGGGGGGCGAAAACTGTTTTTT. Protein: CAWSVPGGRKLFF.

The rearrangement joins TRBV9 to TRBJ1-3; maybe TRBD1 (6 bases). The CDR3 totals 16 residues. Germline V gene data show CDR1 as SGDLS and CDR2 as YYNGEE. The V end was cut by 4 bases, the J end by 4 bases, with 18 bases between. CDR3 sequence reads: CASSPQPTGRGNTIYF. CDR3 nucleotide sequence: TGTGCCAGCAGCCCACAGCCCACAGGGAGAGGAAACACCATATATTTT. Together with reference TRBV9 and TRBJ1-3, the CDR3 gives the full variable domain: DSGVTQTPKHLITATGQRVTLRCSPRSGDLSVYWYQQSLDQGLQFLIQYYNGEERAKGNILERFSAQQFPDLHSELNLSSLELGDSALYFCASSPQPTGRGNTIYFGEGSWLTVV.

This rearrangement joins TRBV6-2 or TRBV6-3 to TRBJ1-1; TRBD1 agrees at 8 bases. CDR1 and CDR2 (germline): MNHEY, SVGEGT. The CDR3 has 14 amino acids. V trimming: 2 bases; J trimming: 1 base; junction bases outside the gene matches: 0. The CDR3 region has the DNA TGTGCCAGCAGTTACGGACAGGGGAACACTGAAGCTTTCTTT. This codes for CASSYGQGNTEAFF.

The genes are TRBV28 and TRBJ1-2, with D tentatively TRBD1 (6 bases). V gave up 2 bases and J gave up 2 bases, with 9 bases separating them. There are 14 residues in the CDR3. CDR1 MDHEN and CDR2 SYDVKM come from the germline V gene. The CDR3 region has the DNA TGTGCCAGCAGTTTAAGCACAGGGAACTATGGCTACACCTTC. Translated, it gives CASSLSTGNYGYTF.

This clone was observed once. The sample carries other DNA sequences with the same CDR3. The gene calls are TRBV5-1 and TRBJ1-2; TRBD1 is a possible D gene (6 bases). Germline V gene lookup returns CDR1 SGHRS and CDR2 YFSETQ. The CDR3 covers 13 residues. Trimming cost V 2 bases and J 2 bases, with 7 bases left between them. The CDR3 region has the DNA TGCGCCAGCAGCTTACAGGGCAACTATGGCTACACCTTC. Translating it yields CASSLQGNYGYTF. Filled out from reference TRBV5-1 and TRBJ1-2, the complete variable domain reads KAGVTQTPRYLIKTRGQQVTLSCSPISGHRSVSWYQQTPGQGLQFLFEYFSETQRNKGNFPGRFSGRQFSNSRSEMNVSTLELGDSALYLCASSLQGNYGYTFGSGTRLTVV.

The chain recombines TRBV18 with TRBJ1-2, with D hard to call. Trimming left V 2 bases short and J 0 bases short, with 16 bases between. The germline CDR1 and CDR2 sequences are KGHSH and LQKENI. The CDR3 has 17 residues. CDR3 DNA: TGTGCCAGCTCACCATACCGCGAGGAGGCCACTAACTATGGCTACACCTTC. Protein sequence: CASSPYREEATNYGYTF. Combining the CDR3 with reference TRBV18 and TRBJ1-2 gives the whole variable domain NAGVMQNPRHLVRRRGQEARLRCSPMKGHSHVYWYRQLPEEGLKFMVYLQKENIIDESGMPKERFSAEFPKEGPSILRIQQVVRGDSAAYFCASSPYREEATNYGYTFGSGTRLTVV.

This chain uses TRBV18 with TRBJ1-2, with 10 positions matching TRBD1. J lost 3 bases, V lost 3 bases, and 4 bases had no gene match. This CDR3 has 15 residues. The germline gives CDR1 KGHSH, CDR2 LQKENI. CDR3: CASSPEGQGYYGYTF. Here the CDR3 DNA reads TGTGCCAGCTCACCGGAGGGACAGGGGTACTATGGCTACACCTTC.

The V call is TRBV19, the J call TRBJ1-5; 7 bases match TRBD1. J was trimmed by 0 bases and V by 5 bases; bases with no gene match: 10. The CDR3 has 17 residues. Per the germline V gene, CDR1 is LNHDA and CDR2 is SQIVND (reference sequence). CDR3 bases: TGTGCCAGTAGTCCCCACCCGGGACAGAGTAGCAATCAGCCCCAGCATTTT. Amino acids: CASSPHPGQSSNQPQHF.

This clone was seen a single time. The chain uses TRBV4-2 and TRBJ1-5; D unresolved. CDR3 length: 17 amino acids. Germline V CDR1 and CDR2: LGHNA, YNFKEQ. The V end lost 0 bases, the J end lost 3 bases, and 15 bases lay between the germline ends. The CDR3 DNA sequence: TGTGCCAGCAGCCAAGATGAGAACCGGGTTCACAATCAGCCCCAGCATTTT. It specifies CASSQDENRVHNQPQHF.

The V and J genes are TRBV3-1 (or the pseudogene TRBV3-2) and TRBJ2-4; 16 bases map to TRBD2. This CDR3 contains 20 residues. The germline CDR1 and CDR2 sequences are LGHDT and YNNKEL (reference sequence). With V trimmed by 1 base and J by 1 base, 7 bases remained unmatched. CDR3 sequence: CASSQGAGLAGGPAKNIQYF. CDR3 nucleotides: TGTGCCAGCAGCCAAGGGGCGGGACTAGCGGGGGGGCCGGCCAAAAACATTCAGTACTTC.

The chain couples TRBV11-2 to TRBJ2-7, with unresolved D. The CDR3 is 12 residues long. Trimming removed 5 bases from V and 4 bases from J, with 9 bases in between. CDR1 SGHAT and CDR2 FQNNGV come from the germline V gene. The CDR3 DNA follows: TGTGCCAGCAGCCCCCCCGCGTACGAGCAGTACTTC. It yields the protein CASSPPAYEQYF.